The 9 T cell receptor beta chains given below trace back to one sample, sequenced in a study of blood T cell repertoires in COVID-19. TCRdb keeps only in-frame clones here, not all; method: immunoSEQ multiplex PCR. The sample includes 35,000 to 50,000 clones, 75% to 90% seen only once; the top ten take about 14%. Sequenced material: peripheral blood. These receptors came from a man aged 50-60 years with active or convalescent COVID-19.

This clone has just a few counts. The chain links TRBV9 to TRBJ1-2, with a weak D call TRBD1 (5 bases). The CDR3 loop spans 14 amino acids. Trimming removed 3 bases at V and 2 bases at J, with 11 bases between. Germline values: CDR1 SGDLS, CDR2 YYNGEE. The CDR3 spells CASSGMKGNYGYTF. In nucleotides, the CDR3 is TGTGCCAGCAGCGGAATGAAGGGGAACTATGGCTACACCTTC.

This clone was observed a single time. The V gene is TRBV7-9, the J gene TRBJ2-1; 8 bases line up with TRBD2. The junction had 8 bases not matched to a gene; V was cut back by 3 bases and J by 4 bases. This CDR3 has 16 residues. Looked up from germline, CDR1 is SEHNR and CDR2 is FQNEAQ (reference sequence). The CDR3 nucleotides are TGTGCCAGCAGCTTGGGGATTAGCGGGGTTTACAATGAGCAGTTCTTC. The encoded protein is CASSLGISGVYNEQFF. Looking up the rest from reference TRBV7-9 and TRBJ2-1 gives the full variable domain: DTGVSQNPRHKITKRGQNVTFRCDPISEHNRLYWYRQTLGQGPEFLTYFQNEAQLEKSRLLSDRFSAERPKGSFSTLEIQRTEQGDSAMYLCASSLGISGVYNEQFFGPGTRLTVL.

The gene calls are TRBV28 and TRBJ1-5; TRBD1 matches at 8 bases. The CDR3 runs to 15 residues. The trim removed 6 bases at V and 3 bases at J, leaving 7 bases unmatched. Germline CDR1 and CDR2: MDHEN and SYDVKM. DNA for the CDR3: TGTGCCAGCAGACCGAGACAGGGGTACAATCAGCCCCAGCATTTT. This translates into CASRPRQGYNQPQHF.

V and J are TRBV5-1 and TRBJ2-3; 14 bases align to TRBD2. Germline CDR1 SGHRS, CDR2 YFSETQ. The CDR3 is 17 residues long. With 0 bases clipped from V and 5 bases from J, the junction kept 5 bases outside the gene matches. The CDR3 region is CASSLGLAGGPGDTQYF. The CDR3 DNA reads TGCGCCAGCAGCTTGGGACTAGCGGGGGGGCCGGGAGATACGCAGTATTTT.

The J gene is TRBJ2-7, the V gene TRBV23-1, with a weak D call TRBD2 (6 bases). Being an ORF, TRBV23-1 has a function that is uncertain. Trimming left V 6 bases short and J 0 bases short, with 12 bases between. The CDR3 length is 14 residues. This chain's CDR3 is CASRRGPCSYEQYF. CDR3 bases: TGCGCCAGCAGGCGGGGCCCATGCTCCTACGAGCAGTACTTC.

The chain employs TRBV27 and TRBJ1-1; maybe TRBD1 (6 bases). CDR3 size: 12 residues. Germline V gene data show CDR1 as MNHEY and CDR2 as SMNVEV (reference sequence). V was trimmed by 6 bases and J by 4 bases, leaving 9 bases between them. CDR3 DNA: TGTGCCAGCAGAACAGGGATCACTGAAGCTTTCTTT. This gives the protein CASRTGITEAFF.

V is TRBV19 and J is TRBJ2-2; no reliable D call. The germline V gene has CDR1 LNHDA and CDR2 SQIVND (reference sequence). The V gene lost 5 bases and the J gene lost 5 bases, with 6 bases spanning the gap. The CDR3 covers 12 residues. The CDR3 spells CASSLLTGELFF. The CDR3 region has the DNA TGTGCCAGTAGTCTACTAACCGGGGAGCTGTTTTTT.

The chain combines TRBV5-4 with TRBJ1-2; TRBD1 might be the D (5 bases). The germline V and J ends were trimmed by 4 bases and 4 bases, with 20 bases remaining between them. The germline V gene has CDR1 SGHNT and CDR2 YYREEE (reference sequence). The CDR3 covers 16 residues. In DNA form, the CDR3 reads TGTGCCAGCAGCAGCGTAGGGGCACTAAGGGGCTATGGCTACACCTTC. As protein: CASSSVGALRGYGYTF. Combining the CDR3 with reference TRBV5-4 and TRBJ1-2 gives the whole variable domain ETGVTQSPTHLIKTRGQQVTLRCSSQSGHNTVSWYQQALGQGPQFIFQYYREEENGRGNFPPRFSGLQFPNYSSELNVNALELDDSALYLCASSSVGALRGYGYTFGSGTRLTVV.

This clone has a handful of counts. The chain employs TRBV6-1 and TRBJ1-5, with unresolved D. From germline, CDR1 is MNHNS and CDR2 SASEGT. Trimming stripped 1 base from V and 6 bases from J, with 13 bases between. The CDR3 is 15 amino acids. CDR3 residues: CASSEGGPRGQPQHF. DNA for the CDR3: TGTGCCAGCAGTGAAGGTGGACCCCGGGGTCAGCCCCAGCATTTT.